The 23 T cell receptor beta chains below were found in one sample sequenced in a study of human T cells and chemical hapten exposure. A single record per CDR3 protein comes from TCRdb applying MiXCR to the RACE reads. Counted here are 300,000 to 400,000 distinct CDR3 sequences, 4.5% to 5.5% occurring once; the ten biggest clones make up just over 2.5%. Time point described: pre-sensitization, week 0. Treatment given: therapeutic diphenylcyclopropenone sensitization with weekly scalp DPC. The sample in question was whole blood, obtained in connection with sensitization to the hapten diphenylcyclopropenone (DPC). The receptors were gathered from a woman aged 45-59 years with alopecia areata. Some clones in this sample may be carry-over from other donors' samples.

This clonotype has ten or more counts. The genes are TRBV29-1 and TRBJ2-1; TRBD2 matches at 11 bases. The junction had 11 bases not matched to a gene; V was cut back by 7 bases and J by 3 bases. This CDR3 is built from 16 residues. Germline V gene data show CDR1 as SQVTM and CDR2 as ANQGSEA. CDR3 loop: CSAPGTSGGYYNEQFF. CDR3 bases: TGCAGCGCTCCCGGGACTAGCGGAGGTTACTACAATGAGCAGTTCTTC.

This clonotype has ten or more counts. The rearrangement joins TRBV6-1 to TRBJ1-6; D is ambiguous. The CDR3 is 14 amino acids. Germline V gives CDR1 MNHNS, CDR2 SASEGT. V was trimmed by 2 bases and J by 8 bases, leaving 10 bases between them. The CDR3, as DNA: TGTGCCAGCAGTGAAAGGAGGCTGGATTCACCCCTCCACTTT. Its protein is CASSERRLDSPLHF.

Only a few counts were recorded for this clonotype. The chain links TRBV27 to TRBJ1-6; D unclear. Between the trimmed V and J ends, which lost 4 bases and 9 bases, there was a span of 10 bases. The CDR3 contains 13 residues. The V gene's germline CDR1 is MNHEY and CDR2 SMNVEV (reference sequence). CDR3 region: CASSWSASSPLHF. DNA for the CDR3: TGTGCCAGCAGTTGGTCGGCTTCTTCACCCCTCCACTTT.

The chain employs TRBV7-9 and TRBJ2-2, with no clear D. The CDR3 length is 15 residues. Trimming removed 3 bases from V and 4 bases from J, with 12 bases in between. CDR1 and CDR2 (germline): SEHNR, FQNEAQ (reference sequence). The CDR3 loop is CASSFNARVTGELFF. CDR3 DNA: TGTGCCAGCAGCTTCAACGCCCGGGTCACCGGGGAGCTGTTTTTT.

This clonotype was seen repeatedly, ten times or more. The CDR3 DNA is TGCAGTGCTAGAGGAAAAGAGTTCAGCAATCAGCCCCAGCATTTT. Translated: CSARGKEFSNQPQHF. V and J are TRBV20-1 and TRBJ1-5; D gene unclear. Germline V CDR1 and CDR2: DFQATT, SNEGSKA (reference sequence). The length of the CDR3 is 15 residues. V was shortened by 1 base and J by 1 base, with 11 bases between the two germline ends.

This clonotype was seen repeatedly, ten times or more. In nucleotides, the CDR3 is TGTGCCAGCAGCTCCAGGACAGGGGAGATCAACACTGAAGCTTTCTTT. Protein: CASSSRTGEINTEAFF. V gene TRBV11-2 combines with J gene TRBJ1-1, with 9 bases that match TRBD1. V shed 4 bases and J 2 bases; nucleotides not matched to a gene: 8. The length of the CDR3 is 16 residues. CDR1 is SGHAT, CDR2 FQNNGV, per germline.

Many counts were recorded for this clonotype. The gene calls are TRBV7-9 and TRBJ2-1, with 8 positions matching TRBD1. CDR3 length equals 16 residues. Trimming removed 2 bases from V and 7 bases from J; junction bases left unmatched: 10. Germline CDR1 and CDR2: SEHNR and FQNEAQ (reference sequence). The CDR3 coding sequence is TGTGCCAGCAGCTTAACGGGGCAGGGGGCGCGTAATGAGCAGTTCTTC. It encodes CASSLTGQGARNEQFF. Supplemented by reference TRBV7-9 and TRBJ2-1, the full variable domain reads DTGVSQNPRHKITKRGQNVTFRCDPISEHNRLYWYRQTLGQGPEFLTYFQNEAQLEKSRLLSDRFSAERPKGSFSTLEIQRTEQGDSAMYLCASSLTGQGARNEQFFGPGTRLTVL.

This clonotype was observed many times. The chain combines TRBV27 with TRBJ2-7; D may be TRBD1 (6 bases). Germline assignment: CDR1 MNHEY and CDR2 SMNVEV (reference sequence). V shed 6 bases and J shed 9 bases, with 18 bases lying between them. CDR3 size: 13 residues. This chain's CDR3 is CASRQGTSLGQYF. The CDR3 DNA reads as TGTGCCAGCAGACAGGGAACGTCCCTAGGGCAGTACTTC.

This clonotype was seen at least ten times. The CDR3 DNA is TGTGCCAGCAGCCAAGGGACTGAAACTAGCACAGATACGCAGTATTTT. It codes for CASSQGTETSTDTQYF. The chain couples TRBV4-2 to TRBJ2-3; TRBD2 might be the D (5 bases). CDR1 is LGHNA and CDR2 is YNFKEQ in the germline V gene. CDR3 length: 16 residues. V was cut by 1 base and J by 0 bases, with 11 bases left in between.

Many counts were recorded for this clonotype. The chain recombines TRBV21-1 with TRBJ2-3; the table's D call TRBD2 went unverified against the DNA. TRBV21-1 corresponds to a pseudogene. The CDR3 contains 15 residues. The CDR3 region is CASSNSGRRGDTQYF. The CDR3, as DNA: TGTGCCAGCAGCAATTCCGGGAGGCGCGGGGATACGCAGTATTTT.

Remarks on this clonotype: At one end, the junction sequence differs from germline, possibly due to a read error. V and J are TRBV11-3 and TRBJ2-1; D tentatively fits TRBD1 or TRBD2 (5 bases each). CDR1 and CDR2 (germline): SGHNT, YENEEA. The CDR3 spans 14 residues. This chain's CDR3 is CASSPGPSNNEQFF. The DNA of the CDR3 is TGTGCCAGCAGCCCGGGACCCTCCAACAATGAGCAGTTCTTC.

This clonotype was seen repeatedly, ten times or more. This chain connects TRBV2 to TRBJ1-1; no definite D call. Germline V gene lookup returns CDR1 SNHLY and CDR2 FYNNEI. The V end was cut by 4 bases, the J end by 11 bases, with 11 bases between. The CDR3 runs to 11 residues. The CDR3 region has the DNA TGTGCCAGCAGTGCGGAGGCTGGCGCTTTCTTT. It encodes CASSAEAGAFF. Complete variable domain (other parts from reference TRBV2 and TRBJ1-1): EPEVTQTPSHQVTQMGQEVILRCVPISNHLYFYWYRQILGQKVEFLVSFYNNEISEKSEIFDDQFSVERPDGSNFTLKIRSTKLEDSAMYFCASSAEAGAFFGQGTRLTVV.

This chain joins TRBV7-9 and TRBJ2-1; the D gene is possibly TRBD1 (6 bases). V was shortened by 1 base and J by 8 bases, with 9 bases between the two germline ends. The CDR3 has 13 amino acids. Germline CDR1 SEHNR, CDR2 FQNEAQ (reference sequence). CDR3 protein: CASSLGGGYEQFF. DNA of the CDR3: TGTGCCAGCAGCTTAGGAGGGGGTTATGAGCAGTTCTTC.

V and J are TRBV20-1 and TRBJ2-7, with 7 bases fitting TRBD1. The trim removed 7 bases at V and 2 bases at J, leaving 5 bases unmatched. The CDR3 sequence is 12 residues long. The germline V gene has CDR1 DFQATT and CDR2 SNEGSKA (reference sequence). The CDR3 bases are TGCAGTGGGGCCGGACAGGCCTACGAGCAGTACTTC. Its translation: CSGAGQAYEQYF.

This clonotype was observed a few times. The chain employs TRBV12-3 or TRBV12-4 and TRBJ1-4; 9 nucleotides agree with TRBD1. The CDR3 length is 15 residues. Trimming at V came to 6 bases and at J to 8 bases, leaving 10 bases not matched to a gene. The CDR3 region is CASRRDRGMGEKLFF. CDR3 coding DNA: TGTGCCAGCAGAAGAGACAGGGGGATGGGGGAAAAACTGTTTTTT.

The chain is built from TRBV6-5 and TRBJ1-5, with D maybe TRBD1 (6 bases). CDR1 is MNHEY and CDR2 is SVGAGI in the germline V gene. Trimming pared 4 bases from V and 5 bases from J, leaving 15 bases between. CDR3 length equals 15 residues. CDR3 region: CASSSSVDSDQPQHF. CDR3 bases: TGTGCCAGCAGTTCATCCGTGGACAGCGATCAGCCCCAGCATTTT.

This clonotype was recorded at least ten times. The CDR3 protein is CASQPGMADQFGNTIYF. The CDR3 bases are TGTGCCAGCCAGCCGGGGATGGCAGACCAATTCGGAAACACCATATATTTT. The V and J genes are TRBV4-2 and TRBJ1-3; D unresolved. This CDR3 comprises 17 residues. V lost 8 bases to trimming and J lost 4 bases, with 24 bases between them. The germline V gene has CDR1 LGHNA and CDR2 YNFKEQ.

This clonotype was seen a handful of times. CDR3 sequence reads: CSVDPGLARSTDTQYF. CDR3 nucleotide sequence: TGCAGCGTTGACCCGGGACTAGCGCGTAGCACAGATACGCAGTATTTT. The chain combines TRBV29-1 with TRBJ2-3, with TRBD2 matching over 10 bases. Germline CDR1 reads SQVTM; CDR2 reads ANQGSEA. V lost 3 bases to trimming and J lost 0 bases; unmatched junction nucleotides: 6. This CDR3 has 16 amino acids.

The genes are TRBV7-2 and TRBJ1-2; no firm D call. Germline assignment: CDR1 SGHTA and CDR2 FQGNSA. This CDR3 has 13 residues. V was cut by 2 bases and J by 1 base, with 5 bases left in between. The CDR3 region has the DNA TGTGCCAGCAGCTTATTCAGTAACTATGGCTACACCTTC. Protein product: CASSLFSNYGYTF. The full variable domain, in which reference TRBV7-2 and TRBJ1-2 provide the parts outside the CDR3, is GAGVSQSPSNKVTEKGKDVELRCDPISGHTALYWYRQSLGQGLEFLIYFQGNSAPDKSGLPSDRFSAERTGGSVSTLTIQRTQQEDSAVYLCASSLFSNYGYTFGSGTRLTVV.

The chain uses TRBV2 and TRBJ2-3; possible D gene TRBD2, 5 bases. This CDR3 region has 16 residues. CDR1 is SNHLY and CDR2 is FYNNEI in the germline V gene. V shed 4 bases and J shed 10 bases, with 24 bases lying between them. In nucleotides, the CDR3 is TGTGCCAGCAGTGGGCCCCTTAGCGTTGGGCGTGGAGCGCAGTATTTT. This translates into CASSGPLSVGRGAQYF.

This clonotype was found many times. This chain links TRBV12-3 or TRBV12-4 with TRBJ2-2; D not certain. The V gene lost 3 bases and the J gene lost 9 bases, with 8 bases spanning the gap. CDR3 size: 12 residues. CDR3 sequence reads: CASSFVEWELFF. CDR3 in DNA: TGTGCCAGCAGTTTTGTTGAATGGGAGCTGTTTTTT.

This clonotype was seen only a few times. This rearrangement joins TRBV5-1 to TRBJ1-1, with no clear D. The CDR3 totals 16 residues. The germline V gene has CDR1 SGHRS and CDR2 YFSETQ. Trimming left V 0 bases short and J 0 bases short, with 12 bases between. The CDR3, as DNA: TGCGCCAGCAGCTTGGACCCCAAGGGAATGAACACTGAAGCTTTCTTT. Translated, it gives CASSLDPKGMNTEAFF. Drawing the rest from reference TRBV5-1 and TRBJ1-1, the complete variable domain is KAGVTQTPRYLIKTRGQQVTLSCSPISGHRSVSWYQQTPGQGLQFLFEYFSETQRNKGNFPGRFSGRQFSNSRSEMNVSTLELGDSALYLCASSLDPKGMNTEAFFGQGTRLTVV.

The sample holds many counts of this clonotype. The chain employs TRBV5-1 and TRBJ1-6; 10 nucleotides agree with TRBD1. This CDR3 spans 15 amino acids. The germline CDR1 and CDR2 sequences are SGHRS and YFSETQ. V was pared by 4 bases and J by 5 bases, with 3 bases of the junction left unmatched. The CDR3 spells CASSNGQGDNSPLHF. CDR3 coding DNA: TGCGCCAGCAGCAACGGACAGGGGGATAATTCACCCCTCCACTTT.